Shown below are 2 T cell receptor beta chains from a single sample sequenced in a study of OX40 agonist ivuxolimab in advanced cancers. Library creation used the immunoSEQ multiplex PCR assay. The clones in this table, taken by TCRdb from immuneACCESS, are in-frame only. Not every clone is retained; where verified, under half of the shortfall comes from an unresolved V gene, and the cause of the rest is unknown. This sample comprises 90,000 to 120,000 clones, 90% of them detected only once. The top ten clones comprise under 0.4% of the sample. Sample: CD4+ or CD8+ T cells sorted from blood, taken in a trial of the OX40 agonist ivuxolimab. Receptor source: an adult with an advanced solid tumor such as melanoma, head and neck, liver or kidney cancer.

CDR3 nucleotide sequence: TGTGCCAGCAACCTCGGGCAGGGGAGCAATCAGCCCCAGCATTTT. It specifies CASNLGQGSNQPQHF. The rearrangement uses TRBV19 and TRBJ1-5, with D perhaps matching TRBD1 (6 bases). Germline values: CDR1 LNHDA, CDR2 SQIVND (reference sequence). This CDR3 comprises 15 residues. V lost 9 bases, J lost 1 base, and 16 bases lay in between.

The J gene is TRBJ1-3, the V gene TRBV13; a possible D gene is TRBD1 (5 bases). The V and J ends lost 4 bases and 0 bases respectively, with 25 bases between them. The CDR3 is made up of 20 amino acids. Germline loops: CDR1 PRHDT, CDR2 FYEKMQ (reference sequence). The CDR3 coding sequence is TGTGCCAGCAGCTCCACTCTCGATCGGGCTACAGGCCTCTCTGGAAACACCATATATTTT. Translating gives CASSSTLDRATGLSGNTIYF.